Listed below are T cell receptor beta chains from one sample, sequenced in a study of T cells in Graves' hyperthyroidism and ophthalmopathy. TCRdb passed the multiplex PCR reads through MiXCR, listing each CDR3 protein once. The data hold hundreds of thousands of distinct CDR3 sequences, with 14% observed a single time. The sequencing sample was made of blood. The receptors derive from a woman between 40 and 50 years old with Graves' hyperthyroidism. CDR3s include the opening cysteine and the closing phenylalanine or tryptophan. The D gene is left open where the match is weak. Clone size is shown for a subset of rows, as once, few, many or a class of expanded clone.

TRBV12-3/TRBV12-4	TRBJ2-2	NA	TRBD2	CASTRTSGSTTGELFF	TGTGCCAGCACTAGGACTAGCGGGAGCACCACCGGGGAGCTGTTTTTT
TRBV2	TRBJ2-5	many	NA	CASDPRQETQYF	TGTGCCTCAGATCCAAGGCAAGAGACCCAGTACTTC
TRBV11-3	TRBJ2-2	few	NA	CASSFSGDVWTYTGELFF	TGTGCCAGCAGCTTTTCAGGGGATGTATGGACGTACACCGGGGAGCTGTTTTTT
TRBV12-3/TRBV12-4	TRBJ1-5	few	NA	CASSSQANQPQHF	TGTGCCAGCAGTTCGCAGGCGAATCAGCCCCAGCATTTT
TRBV15	TRBJ1-5	few	NA	CATSREATESNQPQHF	TGTGCCACCAGCAGAGAGGCGACAGAGAGCAATCAGCCCCAGCATTTT
TRBV6-1	TRBJ1-1	NA	TRBD1	CASSPLGTGTTEAFF	TGTGCCAGCAGTCCGTTGGGGACAGGGACTACTGAAGCTTTCTTT
TRBV28	TRBJ1-5	many	NA	CASSFVGVSNQPQHF	TGTGCCAGCAGTTTTGTCGGGGTTAGCAATCAGCCCCAGCATTTT
TRBV19	TRBJ2-5	NA	NA	CASSIGGRGFGETQYF	TGTGCCAGTAGTATCGGGGGCCGGGGGTTCGGAGAGACCCAGTACTTC
TRBV20-1	TRBJ2-3	NA	NA	CSARKGSNTQYF	TGCAGTGCTAGAAAGGGTAGCAATACGCAGTATTTT
TRBV28	TRBJ1-2	many	NA	CASSFRLQYGYTF	TGTGCCAGCAGTTTTCGGCTGCAGTATGGCTACACCTTC
TRBV29-1	TRBJ1-1	NA	TRBD1	CSVEAAGGTEAFF	TGCAGCGTTGAAGCCGCAGGGGGAACTGAAGCTTTCTTT
TRBV20-1	TRBJ2-5	few	TRBD2	CSASDLAGGETQYF	TGCAGTGCTAGTGACCTAGCGGGAGGAGAGACCCAGTACTTC
TRBV3-1	TRBJ2-6	many	NA	CASSQARDPGANVLTF	TGTGCCAGCAGCCAAGCTAGGGACCCTGGGGCCAACGTCCTGACTTTC
TRBV6-1	TRBJ2-3	many	NA	CASGPSGSSTDTQYF	TGTGCCAGCGGTCCAAGCGGGTCTAGCACAGATACGCAGTATTTT
TRBV28	TRBJ2-5	many	TRBD2	CASSLGLAGLEETQYF	TGTGCCAGCAGCCTCGGACTAGCGGGGCTAGAAGAGACCCAGTACTTC
TRBV19	TRBJ1-5	many	NA	CASSLTPINQPQHF	TGTGCCAGTAGCCTGACCCCCATCAATCAGCCCCAGCATTTT
TRBV7-2	TRBJ2-7	NA	NA	CASSLDPTSYEQYF	TGTGCCAGCAGCTTAGATCCTACCTCCTACGAGCAGTACTTC
TRBV18	TRBJ1-5	many	NA	CASSPYSNQPQHF	TGTGCCAGCTCGCCCTATAGCAATCAGCCCCAGCATTTT
TRBV29-1	TRBJ2-3	few	TRBD2	CSVEKAGGPTDTQYF	TGCAGCGTTGAAAAAGCGGGAGGACCCACAGATACGCAGTATTTT
TRBV5-4	TRBJ2-1	few	TRBD2	CASSRGGLAVNEQFF	TGTGCCAGCAGCCGTGGGGGACTAGCGGTCAATGAGCAGTTCTTC
TRBV2	TRBJ1-1	few	TRBD1	CASSLNNIQGDTEAFF	TGTGCCAGCTCCTTAAATAATATACAGGGGGATACTGAAGCTTTCTTT
TRBV20-1	TRBJ1-2	many	NA	CSARAQQIKDGYTF	TGCAGTGCTAGAGCACAGCAGATCAAGGATGGCTACACCTTC
TRBV10-2	TRBJ1-2	few	NA	CASSESGGRGYTF	TGCGCCAGCAGTGAGTCCGGAGGGAGAGGCTACACCTTC
TRBV27	TRBJ2-3	few	NA	CASSPLEDTDTQCF	TGTGCCAGCAGCCCGCTCGAGGACACAGATACGCAGTGTTTT
TRBV3-1	TRBJ2-2	NA	NA	CASSPVTGNLFF	TGTGCCAGCAGCCCGGTAACAGGGAACCTGTTTTTT
TRBV7-2	TRBJ2-7	many	NA	CASSLSSAGSNPSYEQYF	TGTGCCAGCAGCTTAAGCTCCGCGGGATCCAATCCGTCCTACGAGCAGTACTTC
TRBV3-1	TRBJ2-1	many	NA	CASSLLTNEQFF	TGTGCCAGCAGCCTACTGACCAATGAGCAGTTCTTC
TRBV7-2	TRBJ1-2	many	NA	CASNWDSVPYGYTF	TGTGCCAGCAATTGGGACTCGGTCCCGTATGGCTACACCTTC
TRBV7-2	TRBJ2-2	many	TRBD2	CASSSGGVTGELFF	TGTGCCAGCAGCTCCGGGGGGGTCACCGGGGAGCTGTTTTTT
TRBV12-3/TRBV12-4	TRBJ2-2	few	TRBD2	CASTADYTWATSGTYWAGELFF	TGTGCCAGCACTGCCGATTATACGTGGGCCACTAGCGGGACTTATTGGGCCGGGGAGCTGTTTTTT
TRBV2	TRBJ2-1	many	NA	CASGDLSSYNEQFF	TGTGCCAGCGGGGACTTGAGCTCCTACAATGAGCAGTTCTTC
TRBV5-1	TRBJ2-1	NA	TRBD1	CASSLARDTGGSNEQFF	TGCGCCAGCAGCTTGGCCCGGGATACAGGGGGCTCAAATGAGCAGTTCTTC
TRBV7-2	TRBJ2-2	few	NA	CASSRLIGELFF	TGTGCCAGCAGCCGACTAATCGGGGAGCTGTTTTTT
TRBV20-1	TRBJ2-1	many	TRBD1	CSASGTAEGQFF	TGCAGTGCTTCGGGGACAGCAGAAGGTCAGTTCTTC
TRBV6-1	TRBJ2-1	many	NA	CASLQGLAFNEQFF	TGTGCCAGCCTACAAGGGCTAGCGTTCAATGAGCAGTTCTTC
TRBV5-1	TRBJ2-1	many	TRBD2	CASSTTSPNEQFF	TGCGCCAGCAGCACGACTAGCCCCAATGAGCAGTTCTTC
TRBV28	TRBJ2-1	NA	TRBD1	CASRPQGSSYNEQFF	TGTGCCAGCAGACCACAGGGGAGCTCCTACAATGAGCAGTTCTTC
TRBV4-1	TRBJ2-1	NA	NA	CASSQEFRQRGNEQFF	TGCGCCAGCAGCCAAGAGTTTAGACAGAGGGGCAATGAGCAGTTCTTC
TRBV5-6	TRBJ1-6	few	NA	CASSPTRGSYNSPLHF	TGTGCCAGCAGCCCGACTAGGGGTTCCTATAATTCACCCCTCCACTTT
TRBV28	TRBJ2-5	many	NA	CASSLNRETQYF	TGTGCCAGCAGTTTGAATAGGGAGACCCAGTACTTC
TRBV5-8	TRBJ1-2	NA	NA	CASSLRQLNFYGYTF	TGTGCCAGCAGCTTGCGTCAGCTAAACTTCTATGGCTACACCTTC
TRBV5-1	TRBJ2-1	NA	NA	CASSLSWEQFF	TGCGCCAGCAGCTTGAGCTGGGAGCAGTTCTTC
TRBV6-1	TRBJ2-3	many	NA	CASSFTGFLTDTQYF	TGTGCCAGCAGTTTTACAGGGTTCCTCACAGATACGCAGTATTTT
TRBV4-1	TRBJ2-1	many	TRBD2	CASSQEDGRAIVSYNEQFF	TGCGCCAGCAGCCAAGAAGACGGGAGGGCCATAGTTTCCTACAATGAGCAGTTCTTC
TRBV6-1	TRBJ1-5	few	NA	CASSEGLWDTYSNQPQHF	TGTGCCAGCAGTGAAGGTTTATGGGATACCTATAGCAATCAGCCCCAGCATTTT
TRBV12-3/TRBV12-4	TRBJ2-7	NA	TRBD2	CARSLGLAASYEQYF	TGTGCCCGCAGTTTAGGACTAGCGGCCTCCTACGAGCAGTACTTC
TRBV29-1	TRBJ2-1	many	NA	CSVEPYQRLEQFF	TGCAGCGTTGAACCCTACCAAAGGCTTGAGCAGTTCTTC